The clone carrying this T cell receptor (beta chain) showed up just once. Its antigen is still unknown. Produced via immunoSEQ multiplex PCR; TCRdb's table is partial and in-frame only. The data contain tens of thousands of clones, 70% to 90% of them singletons. Described time point: pretreatment peripheral blood. This sample stems from a study of PD-L1 blockade in urothelial cancer. For the study at large: The patients' atezolizumab therapy, 1,200 mg intravenously every 3 weeks, started at some point between 2013 and 2014. Typically, measured as a median, blood samples had 150,000 or so T cells. Prior chemotherapy in patients spanned 0 to 3 regimens.

Study-wide findings and caveats: For durable-benefit patients, tumor-associated blood clones expanded more at 3 weeks.

The starting material was PBMCs, obtained around atezolizumab (anti-PD-L1) treatment. The clonotype comes from a woman aged 60-70 years with urothelial cancer.

The CDR3 is CASSPWASGQGEQFF. The CDR3 DNA reads as TGTGCCAGCTCACCATGGGCTAGCGGGCAGGGGGAGCAGTTCTTC. V and J are TRBV18 and TRBJ2-1, with 8 bases that match TRBD2. V shed 2 bases and J 10 bases; nucleotides not matched to a gene: 10. This CDR3 has 15 residues. Germline CDR1 is KGHSH and CDR2 is LQKENI.